Sequencing of this T cell receptor (beta chain) was carried out in a study of blood T cell repertoires in COVID-19. Authors' analysis steps: Amplification of reference gene primers provided the estimated nucleated cell counts. Produced via immunoSEQ multiplex PCR; TCRdb's table is partial and in-frame only. That table gives V, J and clone size, and the DNA gave D and trimming. The repertoire holds under 250,000 clones, about 80% seen once, with around 3.3% in the top ten. Participants reported their clinical history, and cohort assignment relied on those reports. Someone with COVID-19 had been met by exposed participants within 2 weeks before study entry. The sequence was collected from a woman aged 40 to 50 who had been exposed to COVID-19. Sequencing used PBMCs or T cells enriched from blood (not recorded which).

CDR3 in DNA: TGTGCCTGGAGTGTTGGTTGGCTTCGGGGGGAGACCCAGTACTTC. Amino acids: CAWSVGWLRGETQYF. The chain combines TRBV30 with TRBJ2-5; D might be TRBD2 (6 bases). The CDR3 consists of 15 residues. Looked up from germline, CDR1 is GTSNPN and CDR2 is SVGIG (reference sequence). With 0 bases removed from V and 5 bases from J, the gap between germline ends came to 16 bases.